The entry below gives a single T cell receptor beta chain sequence along with its context. Its cognate antigen is unknown. Germline V gives CDR1 LNHDA, CDR2 SQIVND (reference sequence). The CDR3 spans 14 residues. V lost 5 bases and J 6 bases, leaving 17 bases between the germline ends. The record originates from a study of beta chain features in type 1 diabetes. For the study at large: Taken together, all samples contributed 107,917,701 examined sorted cells.

As every portion of the isolated RNA was reverse transcribed, the sequencing read expressed TCRB transcripts. Measured with immunoSEQ multiplex PCR; TCRdb has only the in-frame clones, and not every one. The sample holds more than 250,000 clones, roughly 22% seen once. Study-wide findings and caveats: A definitive answer on HLA type influencing TCRB rearrangement was not reached here. Type 1 diabetes patients had TCRB CDR3s that were shorter (moderately but significantly so) in all four CD4+ subsets.

The sequence derives from a woman aged 40 to 50 with type 1 diabetes. The J gene is TRBJ2-7, the V gene TRBV19; D is uncertain. Sequences were obtained from naive CD4+ T cells from blood. The CDR3 DNA is TGTGCCAGTAGTCCCTCATCAATACTCGGCGAGCAGTACTTC. This translates into CASSPSSILGEQYF.